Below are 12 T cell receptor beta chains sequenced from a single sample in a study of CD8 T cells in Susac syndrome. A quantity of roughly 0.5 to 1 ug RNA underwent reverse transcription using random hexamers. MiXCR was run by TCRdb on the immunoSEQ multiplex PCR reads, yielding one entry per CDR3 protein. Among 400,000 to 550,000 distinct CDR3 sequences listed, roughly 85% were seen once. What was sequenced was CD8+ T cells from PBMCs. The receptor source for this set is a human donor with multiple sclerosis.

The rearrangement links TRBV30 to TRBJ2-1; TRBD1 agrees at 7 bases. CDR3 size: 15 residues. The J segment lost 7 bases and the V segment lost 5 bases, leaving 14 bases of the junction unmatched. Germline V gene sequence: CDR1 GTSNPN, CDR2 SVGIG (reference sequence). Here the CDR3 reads CAWDQGVIILNEQFF. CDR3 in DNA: TGTGCCTGGGACCAGGGGGTGATCATCCTTAATGAGCAGTTCTTC.

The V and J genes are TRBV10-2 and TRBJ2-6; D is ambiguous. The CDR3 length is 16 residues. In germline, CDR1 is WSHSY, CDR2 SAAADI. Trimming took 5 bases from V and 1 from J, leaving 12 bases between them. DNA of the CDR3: TGCGCCAGCAGTCCCTTGGTAGGATCTGGGGCCAACGTCCTGACTTTC. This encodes CASSPLVGSGANVLTF.

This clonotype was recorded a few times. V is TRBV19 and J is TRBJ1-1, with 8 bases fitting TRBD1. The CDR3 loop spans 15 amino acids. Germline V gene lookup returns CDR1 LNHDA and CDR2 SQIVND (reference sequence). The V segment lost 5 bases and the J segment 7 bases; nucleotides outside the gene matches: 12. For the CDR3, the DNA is TGTGCCAGTAGTGCAAGCAGGGGGCTAAGAGGTGAAGCTTTCTTT. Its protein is CASSASRGLRGEAFF.

The CDR3 nucleotides read TGTGCCAGCAGCGTACATGGACAAATCGGGGCCTCCTACGAGCAGTACTTC. Its translation is CASSVHGQIGASYEQYF. The V and J genes are TRBV5-6 and TRBJ2-7; TRBD1 or TRBD2 may be the D gene (5 bases each). The CDR3 runs to 17 residues. CDR1 is SGHDT, CDR2 YYEEEE, per germline. Trimming pared 4 bases from V and 0 bases from J, leaving 20 bases between. The whole variable domain, filled in from reference TRBV5-6 and TRBJ2-7, reads DAGVTQSPTHLIKTRGQQVTLRCSPKSGHDTVSWYQQALGQGPQFIFQYYEEEERQRGNFPDRFSGHQFPNYSSELNVNALLLGDSALYLCASSVHGQIGASYEQYFGPGTRLTVT.

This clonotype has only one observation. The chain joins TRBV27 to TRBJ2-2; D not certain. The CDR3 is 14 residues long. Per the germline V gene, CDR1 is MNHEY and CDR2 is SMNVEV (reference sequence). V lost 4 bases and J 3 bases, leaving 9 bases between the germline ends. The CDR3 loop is CASSWGKDTGELFF. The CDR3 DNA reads TGTGCCAGCAGTTGGGGTAAAGACACCGGGGAGCTGTTTTTT.

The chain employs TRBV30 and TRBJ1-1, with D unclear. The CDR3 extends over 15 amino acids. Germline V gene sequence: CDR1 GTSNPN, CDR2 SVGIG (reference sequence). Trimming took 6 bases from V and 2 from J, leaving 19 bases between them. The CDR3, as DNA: TGTGCCTGTACAGCGTCATACGCCTTTAACACTGAAGCTTTCTTT. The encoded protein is CACTASYAFNTEAFF. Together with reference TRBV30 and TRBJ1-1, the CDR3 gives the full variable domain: SQTIHQWPATLVQPVGSPLSLECTVEGTSNPNLYWYRQAAGRGLQLLFYSVGIGQISSEVPQNLSASRPQDRQFILSSKKLLLSDSGFYLCACTASYAFNTEAFFGQGTRLTVV.

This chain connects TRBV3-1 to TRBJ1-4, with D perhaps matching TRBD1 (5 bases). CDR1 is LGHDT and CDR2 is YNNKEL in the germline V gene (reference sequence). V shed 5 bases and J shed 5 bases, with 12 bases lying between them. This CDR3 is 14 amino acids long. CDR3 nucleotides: TGTGCCAGCAGCGTCACAGGCCGGAATGAAAAACTGTTTTTT. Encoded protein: CASSVTGRNEKLFF.

Written as DNA, the CDR3 is TGTGCCACGGAAGGATGGGCCGGGGAGCTGTTTTTT. This encodes CATEGWAGELFF. The genes are TRBV24-1 and TRBJ2-2; no clear D gene. This CDR3 comprises 12 residues. Germline loops: CDR1 KGHDR, CDR2 SFDVKD. Trimming took off 10 bases at V and 6 bases at J, with 11 bases between the two ends.

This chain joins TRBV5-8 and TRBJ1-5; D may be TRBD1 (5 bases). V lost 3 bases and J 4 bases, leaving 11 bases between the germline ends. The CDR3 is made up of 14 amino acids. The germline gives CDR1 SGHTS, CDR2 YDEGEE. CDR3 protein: CASSSGTLNQPQHF. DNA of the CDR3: TGTGCCAGCAGCTCCGGGACTCTTAATCAGCCCCAGCATTTT. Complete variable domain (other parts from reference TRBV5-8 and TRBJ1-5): EAGVTQSPTHLIKTRGQQATLRCSPISGHTSVYWYQQALGLGLQFLLWYDEGEERNRGNFPPRFSGRQFPNYSSELNVNALELEDSALYLCASSSGTLNQPQHFGDGTRLSIL.

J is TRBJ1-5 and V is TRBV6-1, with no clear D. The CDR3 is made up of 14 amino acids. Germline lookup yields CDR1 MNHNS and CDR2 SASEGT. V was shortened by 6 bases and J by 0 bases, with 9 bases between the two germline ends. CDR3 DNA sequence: TGTGCCAGCAGCGCTGACATTAGCAATCAGCCCCAGCATTTT. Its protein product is CASSADISNQPQHF.

The DNA for the CDR3 is TGTGCCAGCAGCTTAGAGGGACTAGCGGGAACCGGGGAGCTGTTTTTT. This translates into CASSLEGLAGTGELFF. This rearrangement joins TRBV7-3 to TRBJ2-2, with TRBD2 matching over 13 bases. CDR1 is SGHTA and CDR2 is FQGTGA in the germline V gene. The CDR3 covers 16 residues. Trimming removed 2 bases from V and 5 bases from J; junction bases left unmatched: 2.

The CDR3 nucleotides are TGTGCCACCGGAAAAGGACTAGAAAGCTCCTACAATGAGCAGTTCTTC. Residues: CATGKGLESSYNEQFF. This chain connects TRBV24-1 to TRBJ2-1; 7 bases are a match to TRBD2. CDR1 KGHDR and CDR2 SFDVKD come from the germline V gene. The CDR3 totals 16 residues. With 9 bases clipped from V and 0 bases from J, the junction kept 10 bases outside the gene matches.